These 12 T cell receptor beta chains came from one sample sequenced in a study of blood T cell repertoires in COVID-19. Clones were sequenced by immunoSEQ multiplex PCR, and TCRdb holds only the in-frame ones, with some missing. The sample gives roughly 40,000 clones, roughly 92% of which show up once; 0.35% to 0.4% is in the top ten. Sequencing was carried out using peripheral blood. The source of these receptors is a man aged 50 or older with COVID-19, enrolled during active disease.

The gene calls are TRBV30 and TRBJ2-3; D is undetermined. Germline loops: CDR1 GTSNPN, CDR2 SVGIG (reference sequence). The CDR3 is 11 amino acids. The V and J ends lost 7 bases and 8 bases respectively, with 13 bases between them. CDR3 protein: CASNRGGTQYF. Written as DNA, the CDR3 is TGTGCCTCGAATCGAGGCGGTACGCAGTATTTT.

This clone was found a few times. A read error may produce the germline difference seen at one junction end. The J gene is TRBJ2-7, the V gene TRBV7-7, with 10 bases fitting TRBD2. CDR1 is SSHAT, CDR2 FNYEAQ, per germline (reference sequence). This CDR3 has 13 amino acids. The DNA of the CDR3 is TGTGCTAGCAGCACTGGACTAGCGGACGAGCAGTACTTC. Translating gives CASSTGLADEQYF.

This chain links TRBV19 with TRBJ1-1; D ambiguous. This CDR3 comprises 15 residues. Germline CDR1 reads LNHDA; CDR2 reads SQIVND (reference sequence). V was pared by 1 base and J by 0 bases, with 9 bases between. The CDR3 loop reads CASSIVSGLNTEAFF. The CDR3 DNA reads as TGTGCCAGTAGTATAGTTTCAGGCTTGAACACTGAAGCTTTCTTT.

V is TRBV7-2 and J is TRBJ1-3, with TRBD1 identical over 9 bases. The V segment lost 4 bases and the J segment 4 bases; nucleotides outside the gene matches: 5. The CDR3 sequence is 15 residues long. Germline lookup yields CDR1 SGHTA and CDR2 FQGNSA. The CDR3 bases are TGTGCCAGCAGCTGGACAGGGGACGTAGGAAACACCATATATTTT. Translated, it gives CASSWTGDVGNTIYF.

The chain links TRBV5-4 to TRBJ2-1; 9 bases line up with TRBD2. Germline lookup yields CDR1 SGHNT and CDR2 YYREEE (reference sequence). Germline trimming cut 0 bases from V and 7 bases from J; bases unmatched to any gene: 8. This CDR3 contains 16 residues. This chain's CDR3 is CASSLVAGGPSNEQFF. CDR3 sequence (DNA): TGTGCCAGCAGCTTGGTGGCGGGAGGGCCATCAAATGAGCAGTTCTTC.

This clone was seen just once. The chain links TRBV7-2 to TRBJ2-6; D ambiguous. CDR1 is SGHTA and CDR2 is FQGNSA in the germline V gene. The V end lost 5 bases, the J end lost 0 bases, and 14 bases lay between the germline ends. The CDR3 runs to 17 residues. DNA of the CDR3: TGTGCCAGCAGCCTCGACCGGGTTGGCTCTGGGGCCAACGTCCTGACTTTC. Translated, it gives CASSLDRVGSGANVLTF. The full variable domain, rest sourced from reference TRBV7-2 and TRBJ2-6, is GAGVSQSPSNKVTEKGKDVELRCDPISGHTALYWYRQSLGQGLEFLIYFQGNSAPDKSGLPSDRFSAERTGGSVSTLTIQRTQQEDSAVYLCASSLDRVGSGANVLTFGAGSRLTVL.

The V and J genes are TRBV28 and TRBJ2-7; 8 nucleotides agree with TRBD2. This CDR3 region has 14 residues. The V gene's germline CDR1 is MDHEN and CDR2 SYDVKM. With 6 bases clipped from V and 2 bases from J, the junction kept 6 bases outside the gene matches. The CDR3 nucleotides read TGTGCCAGCAGGGATGGGACTAGGGCCTACGAGCAGTACTTC. As protein: CASRDGTRAYEQYF. The complete variable domain, with remaining parts taken from reference TRBV28 and TRBJ2-7, reads DVKVTQSSRYLVKRTGEKVFLECVQDMDHENMFWYRQDPGLGLRLIYFSYDVKMKEKGDIPEGYSVSREKKERFSLILESASTNQTSMYLCASRDGTRAYEQYFGPGTRLTVT.

The V call is TRBV28, the J call TRBJ1-1, with TRBD1 as a possible D gene (5 bases). CDR3 length: 14 residues. Germline V gene data show CDR1 as MDHEN and CDR2 as SYDVKM. V lost 7 bases and J lost 2, with 14 bases in between. The CDR3 coding sequence is TGTGCCAGCACACGCGGGGGTATAAACACTGAAGCTTTCTTT. Protein: CASTRGGINTEAFF.

The chain uses TRBV4-1 and TRBJ2-7; no clear D gene. V lost 9 bases and J 7 bases, leaving 28 bases between the germline ends. This CDR3 contains 16 residues. Looked up from germline, CDR1 is MGHRA and CDR2 is YSYEKL. In DNA form, the CDR3 reads TGCGCCAGTTCCTTCAGTATAGACACTCCCGGCGAGGAGCAGTACTTC. It translates to CASSFSIDTPGEEQYF.

This rearrangement joins TRBV28 to TRBJ2-3; D is perhaps TRBD2 (7 bases). The ends were cut back, 4 bases at V and 4 bases at J, with 21 bases in the middle. Germline V lookup: CDR1 MDHEN, CDR2 SYDVKM. This CDR3 region has 17 residues. CDR3 in DNA: TGTGCCAGCAGTTGGCCGTGGGGGGGGCTTGTATCAGATACGCAGTATTTT. It translates to CASSWPWGGLVSDTQYF.

This rearrangement joins TRBV5-1 to TRBJ2-2; TRBD2 aligns across 15 bases. V gave up 4 bases and J gave up 4 bases; unmatched junction bases: 8. Germline V lookup: CDR1 SGHRS, CDR2 YFSETQ. CDR3 length equals 18 residues. Here the CDR3 DNA reads TGCGCCAGCAGCCCGGGACTAGCGGGAGGTATCGGCACCGGGGAGCTGTTTTTT. Translation: CASSPGLAGGIGTGELFF.

The chain combines TRBV6-6 with TRBJ1-2; 7 bases fit TRBD1. The CDR3 contains 16 residues. With V trimmed by 5 bases and J by 5 bases, 14 bases remained unmatched. Germline V gene lookup returns CDR1 MNHNY and CDR2 SVGAGI (reference sequence). The CDR3 region has the DNA TGTGCCAGCAGTCCAACCTCTGACAGGGTGGGGTATGGCTACACCTTC. Protein sequence: CASSPTSDRVGYGYTF.